A single sample gave rise to the 32 T cell receptor beta chains below, sequenced in a study of blood T cell repertoires in COVID-19. Produced via immunoSEQ multiplex PCR; TCRdb's table is partial and in-frame only. The data show some 24,000 clones, about 88% seen once. The sequenced sample was peripheral blood. These receptor sequences come from a human donor in a cohort sampled during active COVID-19.

This chain links TRBV7-2 with TRBJ2-3, with 8 bases fitting TRBD2. V dropped 1 base and J dropped 5; count of bases not matched to a gene: 11. CDR3 length equals 17 residues. Germline CDR1 reads SGHTA; CDR2 reads FQGNSA. The CDR3 nucleotides are TGTGCCAGCAGCTTAGACGGGGGGGCAATCATCCTAGATACGCAGTATTTT. Translation: CASSLDGGAIILDTQYF.

This sequence joins TRBV5-5 and TRBJ1-1; D gene unclear. The V end lost 4 bases, the J end lost 0 bases, and 10 bases lay between the germline ends. Germline V gene lookup returns CDR1 SGHKS and CDR2 YYEKEE (reference sequence). This CDR3 spans 14 amino acids. CDR3 DNA: TGTGCCAGCAGCCAACGAGGATTGAACACTGAAGCTTTCTTT. Its translation is CASSQRGLNTEAFF.

V is TRBV6-1 and J is TRBJ1-3; TRBD1 might be the D (5 bases). Germline-derived CDR1 and CDR2 are MNHNS and SASEGT. Trimming pared 2 bases from V and 8 bases from J, leaving 13 bases between. This CDR3 spans 14 amino acids. The CDR3 loop reads CASSELGGGDTIYF. CDR3 DNA: TGTGCCAGCAGTGAATTGGGGGGGGGTGACACCATATATTTT.

The table lists this clone with a count of one. The V and J genes are TRBV18 and TRBJ1-4, with D perhaps matching TRBD1 (6 bases). Trimming removed 3 bases from V and 6 bases from J, with 11 bases in between. CDR3 size: 14 residues. Germline V gives CDR1 KGHSH, CDR2 LQKENI. Here the CDR3 DNA reads TGTGCCAGCTCACCTACAGGGATTCATGAAAAACTGTTTTTT. Protein product: CASSPTGIHEKLFF.

This clone has only one observation. V is TRBV7-9 and J is TRBJ2-1, with 9 bases fitting TRBD2. The CDR3 loop spans 14 amino acids. Germline V CDR1 and CDR2: SEHNR, FQNEAQ (reference sequence). The V gene end was trimmed by 4 bases and the J gene end by 7 bases; junction bases not matched to a gene: 5. The CDR3: CASSSSGGPNEQFF. In nucleotides, the CDR3 is TGTGCCAGCAGCTCGAGCGGGGGGCCTAATGAGCAGTTCTTC.

The DNA of the CDR3 is TGTGCCAGCAGTGAATTAGCGGGGATCGGAAACACCATATATTTT. This encodes CASSELAGIGNTIYF. The chain links TRBV6-1 to TRBJ1-3; D remains unclear. Per the germline V gene, CDR1 is MNHNS and CDR2 is SASEGT. V dropped 2 bases and J dropped 4 bases, with 12 bases sitting between them. CDR3 size: 15 residues.

The CDR3 DNA reads as TGTGCCAGCAGTCCCCGAAAGACAAAAAACTACGGGAGTTCCTACGAGCAGTACTTC. Its translation: CASSPRKTKNYGSSYEQYF. The chain combines TRBV27 with TRBJ2-7, with a weak D call TRBD2 (6 bases). The CDR3 consists of 19 residues. The germline V gene encodes CDR1 MNHEY and CDR2 SMNVEV (reference sequence). V lost 5 bases to trimming and J lost 1 base, with 27 bases between them.

The gene calls are TRBV5-4 and TRBJ2-2; the D gene is possibly TRBD1 (5 bases). The V gene's germline CDR1 is SGHNT and CDR2 YYREEE (reference sequence). Trimming removed 2 bases from V and 1 base from J, with 12 bases in between. The CDR3 is made up of 16 amino acids. For the CDR3, the DNA is TGTGCCAGCAGCTTCGAGCGACAGAGGAACACCGGGGAGCTGTTTTTT. Translated, it gives CASSFERQRNTGELFF.

V is TRBV2 and J is TRBJ1-1; possible D gene TRBD1, 5 bases. CDR3 length equals 14 residues. V gave up 6 bases and J gave up 4 bases, with 15 bases separating them. CDR1 and CDR2 (germline): SNHLY, FYNNEI. This CDR3 reads CASSFQGAGTEAFF. Here the CDR3 DNA reads TGTGCCAGCAGCTTCCAGGGTGCCGGCACTGAAGCTTTCTTT.

The J gene is TRBJ1-6, the V gene TRBV3-1 (or the pseudogene TRBV3-2); perhaps TRBD1 as D (6 bases). The length of the CDR3 is 14 residues. The germline gives CDR1 LGHDT, CDR2 YNNKEL (reference sequence). Trimming removed 6 bases at V and 9 bases at J, with 15 bases between. The CDR3 DNA sequence: TGTGCCAGCAGTCAGGGGTCAGAGTCTTCACCCCTCCACTTT. Its protein is CASSQGSESSPLHF.

This chain links TRBV18 with TRBJ2-3; 7 bases map to TRBD2. Germline V lookup: CDR1 KGHSH, CDR2 LQKENI. The CDR3 contains 14 residues. V trimming: 6 bases; J trimming: 2 bases; junction bases outside the gene matches: 5. The CDR3 here is CASSASGDTDTQYF. As DNA, the CDR3 is TGTGCCAGCTCGGCTAGCGGAGACACAGATACGCAGTATTTT. The whole variable domain, remainder taken from reference TRBV18 and TRBJ2-3, is NAGVMQNPRHLVRRRGQEARLRCSPMKGHSHVYWYRQLPEEGLKFMVYLQKENIIDESGMPKERFSAEFPKEGPSILRIQQVVRGDSAAYFCASSASGDTDTQYFGPGTRLTVL.

The V gene is TRBV28, the J gene TRBJ1-4; 9 positions match TRBD1. V trimming: 3 bases; J trimming: 13 bases; junction bases outside the gene matches: 15. The CDR3 extends over 16 amino acids. Germline V CDR1 and CDR2: MDHEN, SYDVKM. Here the CDR3 DNA reads TGTGCCAGCAGTTTGATTGGGACAGGGATCGCAGGAGGACTGTTTTTT. Amino acids: CASSLIGTGIAGGLFF.

V usage is TRBV30 and J usage is TRBJ1-4; TRBD1 matches 10 bases. Germline CDR1 is GTSNPN and CDR2 is SVGIG (reference sequence). J gave up 3 bases and V 4 bases, and 5 bases lay outside the gene matches. The CDR3 has 15 residues. CDR3 loop: CAWKQGQGSNEKLFF. As DNA, the CDR3 is TGTGCCTGGAAACAGGGACAGGGGTCTAATGAAAAACTGTTTTTT.

This sequence joins TRBV5-3 and TRBJ1-1; 7 positions match TRBD1. TRBV5-3 is an ORF for which the function is uncertain. The CDR3 totals 13 residues. V gave up 3 bases and J gave up 5 bases; unmatched junction bases: 4. The CDR3 nucleotides are TGTGCCAGAAGCTCGACAGGGAGGACTGAAGCTTTCTTT. Translating it yields CARSSTGRTEAFF.

This sequence joins TRBV5-1 and TRBJ2-3; 9 nucleotides line up with TRBD2. Germline CDR1 SGHRS, CDR2 YFSETQ. The CDR3 is made up of 16 amino acids. V was clipped by 0 bases and J by 0 bases; unmatched bases: 2. The CDR3 loop is CASSLGSGSSTDTQYF. CDR3 in DNA: TGCGCCAGCAGCTTGGGTAGCGGGAGTAGCACAGATACGCAGTATTTT.

The V and J genes are TRBV7-2 and TRBJ1-4; D is unclear. Germline lookup yields CDR1 SGHTA and CDR2 FQGNSA. This CDR3 has 12 amino acids. Between the trimmed V and J ends, which lost 5 bases and 10 bases, there was a span of 11 bases. CDR3 in DNA: TGTGCCAGCAGCCCTCCCGGCGGAAAACTGTTTTTT. Protein sequence: CASSPPGGKLFF.

This clone was seen a single time. V is TRBV7-9 and J is TRBJ1-2; D unclear. The ends were cut back, 7 bases at V and 4 bases at J, with 13 bases in the middle. Germline CDR1 and CDR2: SEHNR and FQNEAQ (reference sequence). This CDR3 spans 13 amino acids. The CDR3 is CASKRESSYGYTF. The CDR3 bases are TGTGCCAGCAAAAGGGAGTCAAGCTATGGCTACACCTTC.

The genes are TRBV5-6 and TRBJ2-6, with TRBD1 matching 9 bases. Trimming cost V 2 bases and J 0 bases; bases outside gene matches: 9. CDR3 size: 19 residues. Germline V gene data show CDR1 as SGHDT and CDR2 as YYEEEE. The CDR3 region is CASSFQYRGRLSGANVLTF. The CDR3 nucleotides are TGTGCCAGCAGCTTTCAATACAGGGGGCGCCTCTCTGGGGCCAACGTCCTGACTTTC.

The rearrangement links TRBV5-4 to TRBJ1-2, with 7 nucleotides matching TRBD1. There are 13 residues in the CDR3. Germline V lookup: CDR1 SGHNT, CDR2 YYREEE (reference sequence). After removal of 3 bases from V and 6 bases from J, the junction contained 5 bases not matched to a gene. CDR3 loop: CASSYPGTDGYTF. CDR3 bases: TGTGCCAGCAGCTATCCTGGGACAGATGGCTACACCTTC.

This chain links TRBV25-1 with TRBJ1-1; D is ambiguous. CDR3 length equals 14 residues. V dropped 1 base and J dropped 1 base, with 7 bases sitting between them. Germline CDR1 MGHDK, CDR2 SYGVNS. The CDR3 DNA reads as TGTGCCAGCAGTGAATTACACCAGAACACTGAAGCTTTCTTT. It specifies CASSELHQNTEAFF.

The J gene is TRBJ1-1, the V gene TRBV18; TRBD1 is a possible D gene (6 bases). CDR3 length: 14 residues. Germline V gene sequence: CDR1 KGHSH, CDR2 LQKENI. Trimming pared 8 bases from V and 3 bases from J, leaving 16 bases between. CDR3 bases: TGTGCCAGCACTGAACAGGGCGGAGACACTGAAGCTTTCTTT. This sequence encodes CASTEQGGDTEAFF.

The chain has TRBV7-9 and TRBJ2-1; TRBD2 agrees at 10 bases. The trim removed 5 bases at V and 7 bases at J, leaving 11 bases unmatched. Germline values: CDR1 SEHNR, CDR2 FQNEAQ (reference sequence). The CDR3 is 16 amino acids. The CDR3 coding sequence is TGTGCCAGCAGCCCCTTAGGTAGCGGGGGGCCGAATGAGCAGTTCTTC. Amino acids: CASSPLGSGGPNEQFF. The variable domain in full, with the rest retrieved from reference TRBV7-9 and TRBJ2-1, is DTGVSQNPRHKITKRGQNVTFRCDPISEHNRLYWYRQTLGQGPEFLTYFQNEAQLEKSRLLSDRFSAERPKGSFSTLEIQRTEQGDSAMYLCASSPLGSGGPNEQFFGPGTRLTVL.

The genes are TRBV28 and TRBJ1-2, with 7 bases that match TRBD1. Germline assignment: CDR1 MDHEN and CDR2 SYDVKM. V lost 5 bases and J lost 2; bases outside the gene matches: 5. The CDR3 has 14 amino acids. This chain's CDR3 is CASSRQGLNYGYTF. The CDR3 region has the DNA TGTGCCAGCAGTAGACAGGGCCTAAACTATGGCTACACCTTC.

The chain has TRBV9 and TRBJ2-3; D unresolved. V was trimmed by 0 bases and J by 2 bases, leaving 7 bases between them. Germline V gene data show CDR1 as SGDLS and CDR2 as YYNGEE. CDR3 length: 14 amino acids. The CDR3 reads CASSVEEITDTQYF. DNA of the CDR3: TGTGCCAGCAGCGTAGAGGAGATCACAGATACGCAGTATTTT.

This sequence joins TRBV5-6 and TRBJ1-2, with D possibly being TRBD1 (6 bases). The CDR3 sequence is 12 residues long. The ends were cut back, 7 bases at V and 4 bases at J, with 11 bases in the middle. The germline V gene encodes CDR1 SGHDT and CDR2 YYEEEE. The CDR3 nucleotides read TGTGCCAGCCTGACAGGTTCCTATGGCTACACCTTC. It codes for CASLTGSYGYTF.

The chain joins TRBV5-1 to TRBJ2-3; a possible D gene is TRBD2 (6 bases). V was clipped by 4 bases and J by 1 base, with 10 bases between them. This CDR3 has 14 amino acids. CDR1 and CDR2 (germline): SGHRS, YFSETQ. CDR3 nucleotide sequence: TGCGCCAGCAGCCCTCCGGGGGGCACAGATACGCAGTATTTT. Its protein is CASSPPGGTDTQYF.

This sequence joins TRBV19 and TRBJ1-6, with 9 positions matching TRBD1. The CDR3 runs to 15 residues. The V and J ends lost 10 bases and 7 bases, in that order; junction bases with no gene match: 11. Germline values: CDR1 LNHDA, CDR2 SQIVND (reference sequence). This CDR3 is CATRVGTGLNSPLHF. The CDR3 region has the DNA TGTGCCACGAGAGTGGGGACAGGGTTGAATTCACCCCTCCACTTT.

V usage is TRBV10-3 and J usage is TRBJ1-1; D remains ambiguous. This CDR3 has 13 amino acids. Trimming shortened V by 3 bases and J by 5 bases, and 10 bases separated the two germline ends. Germline V gene sequence: CDR1 ENHRY, CDR2 SYGVKD. Here the CDR3 reads CAISDLGSTEAFF. CDR3 coding DNA: TGTGCCATCAGTGATCTGGGGAGTACTGAAGCTTTCTTT.

The chain links TRBV12-5 to TRBJ2-3, with a tentative D call TRBD2 (5 bases). V dropped 2 bases and J dropped 7 bases, with 13 bases sitting between them. The CDR3 contains 14 residues. Germline V gives CDR1 LGHNT, CDR2 FRNRAP. The CDR3 bases are TGTGCTAGTGGTTTGTCGGGGAAGGGAAATACGCAGTATTTT. It specifies CASGLSGKGNTQYF.

This chain joins TRBV28 and TRBJ1-2, with D hard to call. The CDR3 covers 14 residues. V was trimmed by 3 bases and J by 0 bases, leaving 8 bases between them. Germline V lookup: CDR1 MDHEN, CDR2 SYDVKM. The CDR3 bases are TGTGCCAGCAGTTTGGGCACAACTAACTATGGCTACACCTTC. Translating it yields CASSLGTTNYGYTF.

The chain combines TRBV5-1 with TRBJ1-2; 7 bases are shared with TRBD1. CDR1 is SGHRS and CDR2 is YFSETQ in the germline V gene. The length of the CDR3 is 16 residues. V lost 3 bases to trimming and J lost 0 bases; unmatched junction nucleotides: 8. The chain's CDR3 is CASSSGTATPNYGYTF. In DNA form, the CDR3 reads TGCGCCAGCAGCTCCGGGACAGCGACACCTAACTATGGCTACACCTTC.

The J gene is TRBJ2-6, the V gene TRBV5-1; D may be TRBD1 (5 bases). Germline lookup yields CDR1 SGHRS and CDR2 YFSETQ. This CDR3 spans 16 amino acids. Trimming left V 2 bases short and J 0 bases short, with 9 bases between. The CDR3 spells CASSLRGSSGANVLTF. The CDR3 DNA sequence: TGCGCCAGCAGCTTAAGGGGAAGCTCTGGGGCCAACGTCCTGACTTTC.